This TCR beta chain was captured by sequencing in a study of regulatory T cells in long-lasting Graves disease. Arm-PCR of CDR3 regions and iRepertoire HTBI primers were used to build TCR beta libraries. Using its own MiXCR run on the multiplex PCR reads, TCRdb lists one record per CDR3 protein. The sample consists of about 460,000 distinct CDR3 sequences, about 22% of them appearing once. Time point described: persistent/refractory GD, antithyroid drugs over 5 years with positive TRAb. Construction of the TCR library relied on RNA isolated from PBMCs. The CDR3 length is 15 residues. Points on this clonotype: A single base separates this from a much larger clone, so it may be a read error.

The chain carries TRBV12-3 or TRBV12-4 and TRBJ2-7, with 10 bases lining up with TRBD2. The receptor's source is a female donor with Graves disease. This sample comprised peripheral blood mononuclear cells (PBMCs), obtained when the disease was refractory, from a patient treated with antithyroid drugs. Written as DNA, the CDR3 is TGTACCAGCACCGTGAGCGGGAGGGGGTCCTACGAGCAGTACTTC. It translates to CTSTVSGRGSYEQYF.